The rows below give T cell receptor beta chains drawn from one sample of a study of cytomegalovirus exposure and HLA in healthy donors. Generated by immunoSEQ multiplex PCR, the TCRdb table keeps only in-frame clones and is missing some. The table shows 77,000 or so clones, with less than 80% occurring only once. Material for sequencing was PBMCs. The receptors come from a woman in her forties in good health and CMV-seronegative. CDR3s include the opening cysteine and the closing phenylalanine or tryptophan. D genes are given only for firm matches. Rows give clone size only sometimes, using once, few, many, or a class for an expanded clone.

>TRBV6-5|TRBD2|TRBJ2-7|NA
TGTGCCAGCAGTCTACTAGCGGGAGGTTCCTACGAGCAGTACTTC
CASSLLAGGSYEQYF
>TRBV10-1|NA|TRBJ1-4|NA
TGCGCCAGCAGTGGGGACATATCCGAAAAACTGTTTTTT
CASSGDISEKLFF
>TRBV20-1|NA|TRBJ2-5|NA
TGCAGTGCTCTGCGTGATGAGACCCAGTACTTC
CSALRDETQYF
>TRBV27|TRBD1|TRBJ2-7|NA
TGTGCCCCAACCCAGGGGCAGGGGGAAAAATACGAGCAGTACTTC
CAPTQGQGEKYEQYF
>TRBV19|TRBD1|TRBJ1-2|few
TGTGCCAGTACCATTGTTTTCGGCCAGGGGGTAAACTATGGCTACACCTTC
CASTIVFGQGVNYGYTF
>TRBV19|NA|TRBJ2-3|medium-sized
TGTGCCAGTAGACAAAGCGGAGATACGCAGTATTTT
CASRQSGDTQYF
>TRBV10-3|TRBD1|TRBJ2-5|NA
TGTGCCATCAGTGACCGGACAGGGAAAGAGACCCAGTACTTC
CAISDRTGKETQYF
>TRBV9|TRBD1|TRBJ2-1|NA
TGTGCCAGCAGCGTCCGGGACAGTCTATACAATGAGCAGTTCTTC
CASSVRDSLYNEQFF
>TRBV5-1|NA|TRBJ2-7|NA
TGCGCCAGCAGAGAGGGATACGAGCAGTACTTC
CASREGYEQYF
>TRBV9|NA|TRBJ1-4|NA
TGTGCCAGCAGTCCCGGGGGGGCTAATGAAAAACTGTTTTTT
CASSPGGANEKLFF
>TRBV5-1|TRBD1|TRBJ1-1|few
TGCGCCAGCAGCTTCGACAGGGATAGAGGGAACACTGAAGCTTTCTTT
CASSFDRDRGNTEAFF
>TRBV5-1|NA|TRBJ1-1|NA
TGCGCCAGCAGCTTGGTTCCGGGGATGAACACTGAAGCTTTCTTT
CASSLVPGMNTEAFF
>TRBV28|NA|TRBJ1-3|NA
TGTGCCAGCCTAAGCTCTGGAAACACCATATATTTT
CASLSSGNTIYF
>TRBV30|TRBD2|TRBJ2-5|NA
TGTGCCTGGGCCGAGACTAGCGGGAGGGCCCCCCAGTACTTC
CAWAETSGRAPQYF
>TRBV5-1|NA|TRBJ1-5|NA
TGCGCCAGCAGGGCGGCAGTTAATCAGCCCCAGCATTTT
CASRAAVNQPQHF
>TRBV18|TRBD1|TRBJ2-7|NA
TGTGCCAGCTCGCTGGACAGGGGGGTTCTCGAGCAGTACTTC
CASSLDRGVLEQYF
>TRBV15|NA|TRBJ1-4|NA
TGTGCCACCAGCAGAGTTCCCCCCAGGGGTCGTGAAAAACTGTTTTTT
CATSRVPPRGREKLFF
>TRBV30|NA|TRBJ1-4|NA
TGTGCCTGGAGTGTCCAGGGGAACGAAAAACTGTTTTTT
CAWSVQGNEKLFF
>TRBV5-1|TRBD1|TRBJ2-1|NA
TGCGCCAGCAGCTTGGCCGCACAGGGGCCTGTTAAGCAGTTCTTC
CASSLAAQGPVKQFF
>TRBV2|NA|TRBJ2-1|NA
TGTGCCGGGAGATTAAATGAGCAGTTCTTC
CAGRLNEQFF
>TRBV19|NA|TRBJ2-3|few
TGTGCCAGTAGTATTGTAGCCCCTACTTCTGGAGATACGCAGTATTTT
CASSIVAPTSGDTQYF
>TRBV5-6|TRBD1|TRBJ2-3|few
TGTGCCAGCAGCCCTCTGACAGGGGGAGGAACAGATACGCAGTATTTT
CASSPLTGGGTDTQYF
>TRBV6-1|TRBD2|TRBJ2-5|NA
TGTGCCAGCAGCAGCGGGGGGGCGGGAGAGACCCAGTACTTC
CASSSGGAGETQYF
>TRBV28|NA|TRBJ1-6|NA
TGTGCCACCTTCGGGGGGCCGGCTAATTCACCCCTCCACTTT
CATFGGPANSPLHF